The following is a TCR beta chain sequence with its context. Trimming took off 6 bases at V and 1 base at J, with 6 bases between the two ends. This CDR3 comprises 12 residues. This sample is part of a study of T cell responses to AZD1222 COVID-19 vaccine. Profiled with immunoSEQ multiplex PCR; TCRdb holds only in-frame clones, not every one. The profile covers 150,000 to 200,000 clones, with just under 95% appearing a single time and approximately 1.5% taken by the ten largest. The sample in question was peripheral blood, obtained on day 0 of AZD1222 vaccination. The gene calls are TRBV23-1 and TRBJ1-2; TRBD1 is a possible D gene (5 bases). TRBV23-1 is an ORF; its function is uncertain. The clonotype was recovered from an adult in good health. The CDR3 reads CASRDINYGYTF. The CDR3 nucleotides read TGCGCCAGCAGGGACATTAACTATGGCTACACCTTC.